The 2 T cell receptor beta chains listed next were all sequenced from one sample in a study of cytomegalovirus exposure and HLA in healthy donors. The protocol was immunoSEQ multiplex PCR, while the TCRdb copy is restricted to in-frame clones and leaves out a portion. The table lists approximately 190,000 clones, 75% to 90% of them singletons, with roughly 7% in the top ten. Sequencing was done on a sample of PBMCs. Receptor source: a man younger than 35 in good health and CMV-seropositive.

This rearrangement joins TRBV9 to TRBJ2-3; D remains unclear. The CDR3 is made up of 14 amino acids. Trimming took off 0 bases at V and 0 bases at J, with 5 bases between the two ends. Germline CDR1 reads SGDLS; CDR2 reads YYNGEE. CDR3 DNA: TGTGCCAGCAGCGTAGCCCTGAGCACAGATACGCAGTATTTT. Its translation is CASSVALSTDTQYF.

The chain recombines TRBV7-9 with TRBJ1-5, with 7 bases fitting TRBD1. Trimming at V came to 4 bases and at J to 4 bases, leaving 7 bases not matched to a gene. Germline CDR1 and CDR2: SEHNR and FQNEAQ (reference sequence). This CDR3 comprises 15 residues. CDR3: CASSSWDSSNQPQHF. In DNA, the CDR3 is TGTGCCAGCAGCTCCTGGGACAGCTCAAATCAGCCCCAGCATTTT.